The sequence of this T cell receptor beta chain was determined in a study of blood T cell repertoires in COVID-19. Study summary: Samples representing acute and convalescent COVID-19 were sourced from the United States, Italy and Spain. Sample material is recorded as cDNA or gDNA derived from T cells, B-cell-depleted T cells, or PBMCs.

Under the authors' procedure: Nucleated cell counts were estimated from reference gene primer amplification. TCRdb keeps only in-frame clones here, not all; method: immunoSEQ multiplex PCR. The D gene and trimming were derived from the DNA, and the V and J assignments and clone size from that table. The sample carries about 210,000 clones, roughly 85% recorded once. The specimen sequenced was peripheral blood. The receptor comes from a woman in her thirties or forties with active or convalescent COVID-19.

The CDR3 coding sequence is TGTGCCAGCAGTTATGAGACTCCCTTCACAGATACGCAGTATTTT. Its translation is CASSYETPFTDTQYF. The chain carries TRBV6-2 or TRBV6-3 and TRBJ2-3; D is unclear. Trimming shortened V by 3 bases and J by 2 bases, and 12 bases separated the two germline ends. This CDR3 is built from 15 residues. Germline CDR1 reads MNHEY; CDR2 reads SVGEGT.